The rows below give T cell receptor beta chains drawn from one sample of a study of blood T cell repertoires in COVID-19. The repertoire was sequenced with immunoSEQ multiplex PCR; TCRdb's copy has only in-frame clones and lacks some. The sample carries around 100,000 clones, roughly nine tenths recorded once. The sequencing input was peripheral blood. The receptors originated from a man aged 50 to 59 in a cohort sampled during active COVID-19. Both conserved end residues are part of each CDR3. D genes are given only for firm matches. Expanded clones are given a class, and other clones once, few, many or no size at all.

D gene: .
V gene: TRBV24-1
J gene: TRBJ1-2
clone size: .
CDR3 protein: CATSAQAGYGYTF
CDR3 DNA: TGTGCCACCAGTGCGCAGGCGGGCTATGGCTACACCTTC

D gene: TRBD2
V gene: TRBV6-5
J gene: TRBJ2-1
clone size: .
CDR3 protein: CASTRRGVNNEQFF
CDR3 DNA: TGTGCCAGCACCAGACGGGGGGTAAATAATGAGCAGTTCTTC

D gene: TRBD1
V gene: TRBV3-1/TRBV3-2
J gene: TRBJ2-3
clone size: .
CDR3 protein: CASSPWDRASTDTQYF
CDR3 DNA: TGTGCCAGCAGCCCCTGGGACAGGGCAAGCACAGATACGCAGTATTTT

D gene: .
V gene: TRBV18
J gene: TRBJ2-7
clone size: .
CDR3 protein: CASSPRGLEEQYF
CDR3 DNA: TGTGCCAGCTCACCCAGGGGTTTAGAGGAGCAGTACTTC

D gene: TRBD2
V gene: TRBV5-5
J gene: TRBJ2-3
clone size: .
CDR3 protein: CASILAGGAPSTDTQYF
CDR3 DNA: TGTGCCAGCATTCTAGCGGGGGGGGCCCCTAGCACAGATACGCAGTATTTT

D gene: TRBD2
V gene: TRBV15
J gene: TRBJ2-2
clone size: .
CDR3 protein: CATSRELAVSGELFF
CDR3 DNA: TGTGCCACCAGCAGAGAACTAGCGGTTTCCGGGGAGCTGTTTTTT

D gene: .
V gene: TRBV15
J gene: TRBJ1-2
clone size: .
CDR3 protein: CATSRDVQGSRRGYTF
CDR3 DNA: TGTGCCACCAGCAGAGATGTCCAGGGATCTCGTAGGGGCTACACCTTC

D gene: .
V gene: TRBV9
J gene: TRBJ2-5
clone size: .
CDR3 protein: CASSVSPQETQYF
CDR3 DNA: TGTGCCAGCAGCGTGAGCCCCCAAGAGACCCAGTACTTC

D gene: .
V gene: TRBV6-2/TRBV6-3
J gene: TRBJ1-5
clone size: once
CDR3 protein: CASSYSGGIEGQPQHF
CDR3 DNA: TGTGCCAGCAGTTACTCGGGGGGAATCGAGGGGCAGCCCCAGCATTTT

D gene: .
V gene: TRBV12-3/TRBV12-4
J gene: TRBJ1-1
clone size: once
CDR3 protein: CASSLRYTEAFF
CDR3 DNA: TGTGCCAGCAGTTTACGGTACACTGAAGCTTTCTTT

D gene: .
V gene: TRBV4-3
J gene: TRBJ1-2
clone size: .
CDR3 protein: CASSQDSRANYGYTF
CDR3 DNA: TGCGCCAGCAGCCAAGATTCAAGAGCTAACTATGGCTACACCTTC

D gene: .
V gene: TRBV4-2
J gene: TRBJ1-3
clone size: .
CDR3 protein: CASSQGLSSGNTIYF
CDR3 DNA: TGTGCCAGCAGCCAAGGGTTGAGCTCTGGAAACACCATATATTTT

D gene: TRBD1
V gene: TRBV4-1
J gene: TRBJ1-2
clone size: .
CDR3 protein: CASSQGGQDRGYTF
CDR3 DNA: TGCGCCAGCAGCCAAGGCGGACAGGACCGTGGCTACACCTTC

D gene: TRBD1
V gene: TRBV19
J gene: TRBJ2-5
clone size: .
CDR3 protein: CASSSGTGYQETQYF
CDR3 DNA: TGTGCCAGTAGTAGCGGGACAGGGTACCAAGAGACCCAGTACTTC

D gene: TRBD1
V gene: TRBV3-1/TRBV3-2
J gene: TRBJ2-7
clone size: .
CDR3 protein: CASSLGTGLYEQYF
CDR3 DNA: TGTGCCAGCAGCCTCGGGACAGGGCTCTACGAGCAGTACTTC

D gene: TRBD2
V gene: TRBV11-2
J gene: TRBJ2-3
clone size: .
CDR3 protein: CASSLGRTSGAQYF
CDR3 DNA: TGTGCCAGCAGCTTAGGACGGACTAGCGGAGCGCAGTATTTT

D gene: .
V gene: TRBV3-1/TRBV3-2
J gene: TRBJ1-5
clone size: .
CDR3 protein: CASSQTRGKQPQHF
CDR3 DNA: TGTGCCAGCAGCCAAACCAGGGGAAAGCAGCCCCAGCATTTT

D gene: .
V gene: TRBV10-3
J gene: TRBJ2-2
clone size: .
CDR3 protein: CAISESTGPNTGELFF
CDR3 DNA: TGTGCCATCAGTGAGTCGACAGGACCGAACACCGGGGAGCTGTTTTTT

D gene: .
V gene: TRBV3-1/TRBV3-2
J gene: TRBJ1-3
clone size: .
CDR3 protein: CASSQPGAGNTIYF
CDR3 DNA: TGTGCCAGCAGCCAGCCAGGGGCGGGAAACACCATATATTTT

D gene: .
V gene: TRBV3-1/TRBV3-2
J gene: TRBJ1-2
clone size: .
CDR3 protein: CASSQRPATNYGYTF
CDR3 DNA: TGTGCCAGCAGCCAGAGGCCAGCTACTAACTATGGCTACACCTTC

D gene: .
V gene: TRBV5-4
J gene: TRBJ2-1
clone size: .
CDR3 protein: CASSLVPMSSYNEQFF
CDR3 DNA: TGTGCCAGCAGCTTGGTTCCCATGAGCTCCTACAATGAGCAGTTCTTC

D gene: .
V gene: TRBV28
J gene: TRBJ2-3
clone size: .
CDR3 protein: CASRPVLGGATDTQYF
CDR3 DNA: TGTGCCAGCAGACCTGTTTTGGGGGGGGCCACAGATACGCAGTATTTT

D gene: .
V gene: TRBV15
J gene: TRBJ2-5
clone size: .
CDR3 protein: CATSRSTGTWGKETQYF
CDR3 DNA: TGTGCCACCAGCAGATCGACCGGGACATGGGGGAAAGAGACCCAGTACTTC

D gene: .
V gene: TRBV28
J gene: TRBJ1-2
clone size: .
CDR3 protein: CASRPDGNYGYTF
CDR3 DNA: TGTGCCAGCAGACCCGACGGGAACTATGGCTACACCTTC

D gene: TRBD1
V gene: TRBV18
J gene: TRBJ2-1
clone size: .
CDR3 protein: CASSPSRTGNEQFF
CDR3 DNA: TGTGCCAGCTCACCTTCTAGGACAGGAAATGAGCAGTTCTTC

D gene: TRBD1
V gene: TRBV4-3
J gene: TRBJ2-1
clone size: .
CDR3 protein: CASSPSGTGFYEQFF
CDR3 DNA: TGCGCCAGCAGCCCATCCGGGACAGGGTTCTATGAGCAGTTCTTC

D gene: .
V gene: TRBV29-1
J gene: TRBJ2-5
clone size: .
CDR3 protein: CSVGGARETQYF
CDR3 DNA: TGCAGCGTGGGGGGGGCGCGAGAGACCCAGTACTTC

D gene: .
V gene: TRBV28
J gene: TRBJ1-2
clone size: .
CDR3 protein: CASSLGQNYGYTF
CDR3 DNA: TGTGCCAGCAGTTTAGGGCAGAACTATGGCTACACCTTC

D gene: .
V gene: TRBV5-1
J gene: TRBJ1-2
clone size: .
CDR3 protein: CASSSTLARFGTF
CDR3 DNA: TGCGCCAGCAGCTCTACCCTAGCCAGGTTTGGCACCTTC

D gene: TRBD2
V gene: TRBV4-2
J gene: TRBJ2-2
clone size: few
CDR3 protein: CASSQEAGENTGELFF
CDR3 DNA: TGTGCCAGCAGCCAAGAAGCGGGGGAAAACACCGGGGAGCTGTTTTTT

D gene: .
V gene: TRBV7-2
J gene: TRBJ1-2
clone size: .
CDR3 protein: CASSLGQNGYTF
CDR3 DNA: TGTGCCAGCAGCTTAGGACAAAATGGCTACACCTTC

D gene: .
V gene: TRBV5-1
J gene: TRBJ1-2
clone size: many
CDR3 protein: CASSLGQMSSYGYTF
CDR3 DNA: TGCGCCAGCAGCTTGGGACAGATGTCCTCCTATGGCTACACCTTC

D gene: TRBD2
V gene: TRBV9
J gene: TRBJ2-1
clone size: .
CDR3 protein: CASSVGSSGSSEQFF
CDR3 DNA: TGTGCCAGCAGCGTAGGTAGTAGCGGGAGTTCTGAGCAGTTCTTC